This T cell receptor beta chain was documented in a study of control samples from healthy donors and cancer patients. TCRdb's table, derived via immunoSEQ multiplex PCR, lists solely in-frame clones and lacks some. The sample includes 150,000 to 200,000 clones, 88% of them seen just once. The V gene lost 0 bases and the J gene lost 5 bases, with 5 bases spanning the gap. The CDR3 has 13 amino acids. Germline lookup yields CDR1 SGDLS and CDR2 YYNGEE. The specimen was blood. This chain joins TRBV9 and TRBJ1-4; D gene unclear. The TCR was taken from a man between 18 and 29 years old in good health. The CDR3: CASSVDGNEKLFF. Here the CDR3 DNA reads TGTGCCAGCAGCGTAGACGGGAATGAAAAACTGTTTTTT.